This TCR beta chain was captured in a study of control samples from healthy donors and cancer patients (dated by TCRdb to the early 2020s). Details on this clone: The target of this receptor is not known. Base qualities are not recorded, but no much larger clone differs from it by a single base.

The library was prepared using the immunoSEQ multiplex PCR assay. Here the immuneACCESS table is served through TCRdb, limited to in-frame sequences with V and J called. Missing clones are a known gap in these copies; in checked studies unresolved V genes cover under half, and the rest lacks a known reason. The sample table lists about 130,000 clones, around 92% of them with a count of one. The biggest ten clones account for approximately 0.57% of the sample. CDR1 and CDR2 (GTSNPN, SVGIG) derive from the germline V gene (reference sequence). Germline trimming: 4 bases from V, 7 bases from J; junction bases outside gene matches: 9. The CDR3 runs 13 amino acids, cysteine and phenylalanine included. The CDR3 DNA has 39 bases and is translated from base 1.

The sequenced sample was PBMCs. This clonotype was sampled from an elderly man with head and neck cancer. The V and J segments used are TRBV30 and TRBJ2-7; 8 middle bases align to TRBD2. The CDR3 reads CAWNPAGAREQYF. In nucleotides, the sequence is TGTGCCTGGAACCCAGCGGGAGCGAGGGAGCAGTACTTC. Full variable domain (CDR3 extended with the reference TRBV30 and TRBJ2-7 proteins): SQTIHQWPATLVQPVGSPLSLECTVEGTSNPNLYWYRQAAGRGLQLLFYSVGIGQISSEVPQNLSASRPQDRQFILSSKKLLLSDSGFYLCAWNPAGAREQYFGPGTRLTVT.